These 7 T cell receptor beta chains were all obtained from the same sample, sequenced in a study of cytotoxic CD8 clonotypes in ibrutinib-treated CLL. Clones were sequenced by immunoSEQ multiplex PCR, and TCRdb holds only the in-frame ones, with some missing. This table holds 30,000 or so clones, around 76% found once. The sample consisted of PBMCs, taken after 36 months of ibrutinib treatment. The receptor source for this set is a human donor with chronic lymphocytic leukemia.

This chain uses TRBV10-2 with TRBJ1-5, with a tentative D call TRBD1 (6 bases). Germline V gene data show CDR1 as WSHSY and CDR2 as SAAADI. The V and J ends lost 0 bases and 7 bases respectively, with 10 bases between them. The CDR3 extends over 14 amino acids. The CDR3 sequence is CASSESTGQQPQHF. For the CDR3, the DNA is TGCGCCAGCAGTGAGTCCACAGGGCAACAGCCCCAGCATTTT.

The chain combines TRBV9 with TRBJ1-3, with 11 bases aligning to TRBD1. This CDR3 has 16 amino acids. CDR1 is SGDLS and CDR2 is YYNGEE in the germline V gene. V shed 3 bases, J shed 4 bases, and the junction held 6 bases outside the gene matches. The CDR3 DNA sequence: TGTGCCAGCAGCGGGACAGGGGGCGCAGCCGGAAACACCATATATTTT. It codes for CASSGTGGAAGNTIYF.

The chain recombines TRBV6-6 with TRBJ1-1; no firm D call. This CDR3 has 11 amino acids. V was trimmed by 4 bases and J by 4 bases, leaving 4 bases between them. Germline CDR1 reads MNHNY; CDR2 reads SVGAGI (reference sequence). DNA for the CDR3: TGTGCCAGCAGTTGGTCCACTGAAGCTTTCTTT. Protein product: CASSWSTEAFF.

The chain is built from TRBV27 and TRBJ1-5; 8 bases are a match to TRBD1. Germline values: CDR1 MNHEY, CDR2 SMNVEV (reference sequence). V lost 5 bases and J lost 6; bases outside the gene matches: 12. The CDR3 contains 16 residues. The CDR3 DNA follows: TGTGCCAGCAGTCGCAATGGGGCAGGGGGCGGTCAGCCCCAGCATTTT. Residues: CASSRNGAGGGQPQHF.

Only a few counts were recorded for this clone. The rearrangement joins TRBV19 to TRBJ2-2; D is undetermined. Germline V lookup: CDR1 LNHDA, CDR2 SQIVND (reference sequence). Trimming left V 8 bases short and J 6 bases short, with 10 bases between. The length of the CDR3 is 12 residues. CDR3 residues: CASSYVSGELFF. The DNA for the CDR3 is TGTGCCAGTTCGTATGTTTCCGGGGAGCTGTTTTTT. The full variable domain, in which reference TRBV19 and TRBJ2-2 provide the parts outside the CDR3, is DGGITQSPKYLFRKEGQNVTLSCEQNLNHDAMYWYRQDPGQGLRLIYYSQIVNDFQKGDIAEGYSVSREKKESFPLTVTSAQKNPTAFYLCASSYVSGELFFGEGSRLTVL.

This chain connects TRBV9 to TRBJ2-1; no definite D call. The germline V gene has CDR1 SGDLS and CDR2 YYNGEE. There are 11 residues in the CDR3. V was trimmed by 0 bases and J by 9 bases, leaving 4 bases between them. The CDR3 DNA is TGTGCCAGCAGCGTAGAGGGTGAGCAGTTCTTC. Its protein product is CASSVEGEQFF.

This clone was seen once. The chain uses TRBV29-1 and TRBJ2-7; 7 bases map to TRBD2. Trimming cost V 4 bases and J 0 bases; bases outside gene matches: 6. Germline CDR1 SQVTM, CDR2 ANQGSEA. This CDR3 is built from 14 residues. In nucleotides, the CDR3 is TGCAGCGTTGTGGGGCGGGGGAGCTCCTACGAGCAGTACTTC. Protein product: CSVVGRGSSYEQYF.